These 11 T cell receptor beta chains were all obtained from the same sample, sequenced in a study of graft-versus-host responses after intestinal transplantation. The assay was immunoSEQ multiplex PCR, and TCRdb's table has in-frame clones only and misses some. The sample has roughly 10,000 clones; about 28% are singletons. The material sequenced was alloreactive CD4+ T cells from a mixed lymphocyte reaction culture, taken before transplantation. Subset in this sample: CFSE-low proliferating T cells sorted from roughly 6-day pre-transplant mixed lymphocyte reaction (GvH or HvG direction). Every receptor here comes from a human patient who was an organ donor for intestinal transplantation.

This clone appeared a few times. V usage is TRBV29-1 and J usage is TRBJ1-4; tentatively, D is TRBD1 (5 bases). CDR1 and CDR2 (germline): SQVTM, ANQGSEA. The CDR3 covers 12 residues. Trimming removed 6 bases at V and 8 bases at J, with 13 bases between. The CDR3 DNA reads TGCAGCGTCGGGACCCAACCGGAAAAACTGTTTTTT. Protein product: CSVGTQPEKLFF.

Details on this clone: A much larger clone lies one base from this, so it may be a read error. Other DNA sequences in this specimen translate into the identical CDR3. The V call is TRBV7-3, the J call TRBJ2-3, with a tentative D call TRBD1 (5 bases). This CDR3 is 14 amino acids long. The V end lost 0 bases, the J end lost 1 base, and 5 bases lay between the germline ends. CDR1 SGHTA and CDR2 FQGTGA come from the germline V gene. CDR3 nucleotides: TGTGCCAGCAGCTTAACACAGGGCACAGATACGCAGTATTTT. Its translation is CASSLTQGTDTQYF.

There are a few counts of this clone. V and J are TRBV11-3 and TRBJ2-1; possibly TRBD1 for D (5 bases). Trimming pared 1 base from V and 8 bases from J, leaving 9 bases between. CDR1 and CDR2 (germline): SGHNT, YENEEA. The CDR3 totals 13 residues. The CDR3 here is CASSLAGLDEQFF. The DNA for the CDR3 is TGTGCCAGCAGCTTAGCAGGGTTGGATGAGCAGTTCTTC. The whole variable domain, remainder taken from reference TRBV11-3 and TRBJ2-1, is EAGVVQSPRYKIIEKKQPVAFWCNPISGHNTLYWYLQNLGQGPELLIRYENEEAVDDSQLPKDRFSAERLKGVDSTLKIQPAELGDSAVYLCASSLAGLDEQFFGPGTRLTVL.

This clone qualifies as medium-sized. The chain recombines TRBV5-4 with TRBJ2-3; no firm D call. Trimming took off 1 base at V and 1 base at J, with 10 bases between the two ends. The V gene's germline CDR1 is SGHNT and CDR2 YYREEE (reference sequence). The CDR3 length is 15 residues. The DNA of the CDR3 is TGTGCCAGCAGCTTGCCTCGTTCTGGCACAGATACGCAGTATTTT. Its protein is CASSLPRSGTDTQYF. The variable domain in full, completed from reference TRBV5-4 and TRBJ2-3, reads ETGVTQSPTHLIKTRGQQVTLRCSSQSGHNTVSWYQQALGQGPQFIFQYYREEENGRGNFPPRFSGLQFPNYSSELNVNALELDDSALYLCASSLPRSGTDTQYFGPGTRLTVL.

The CDR3 nucleotides are TGTGCCAGCTACAGGGCGAACACCGGGGAGCTGTTTTTT. Its translation is CASYRANTGELFF. The V call is TRBV6-1, the J call TRBJ2-2, with D perhaps TRBD1 (6 bases). Germline V lookup: CDR1 MNHNS, CDR2 SASEGT. The V end lost 8 bases, the J end lost 0 bases, and 7 bases lay between the germline ends. The CDR3 extends over 13 amino acids.

CDR3: CSARNTYEQYF. The CDR3 nucleotides read TGCAGTGCTAGAAACACCTACGAGCAGTACTTC. The chain links TRBV20-1 to TRBJ2-7; D is undetermined. The CDR3 consists of 11 residues. The V end lost 2 bases, the J end lost 2 bases, and 4 bases lay between the germline ends. Germline assignment: CDR1 DFQATT and CDR2 SNEGSKA (reference sequence).

The chain employs TRBV10-3 and TRBJ2-3, with D unclear. The germline CDR1 and CDR2 sequences are ENHRY and SYGVKD. CDR3 length: 14 amino acids. Trimming pared 10 bases from V and 0 bases from J, leaving 14 bases between. The DNA for the CDR3 is TGTGCCACTCGACGGACCTCTAGCACAGATACGCAGTATTTT. Translation gives CATRRTSSTDTQYF.

The CDR3 region is CASSSTGTLYEQYF. The DNA of the CDR3 is TGTGCCAGCAGCTCGACAGGAACCCTCTACGAGCAGTACTTC. The V gene is TRBV5-4, the J gene TRBJ2-7; D possibly corresponds to TRBD1 (6 bases). Germline V CDR1 and CDR2: SGHNT, YYREEE (reference sequence). The CDR3 has 14 residues. V was cut by 3 bases and J by 3 bases, with 13 bases left in between. Full variable domain (rest looked up from reference TRBV5-4 and TRBJ2-7): ETGVTQSPTHLIKTRGQQVTLRCSSQSGHNTVSWYQQALGQGPQFIFQYYREEENGRGNFPPRFSGLQFPNYSSELNVNALELDDSALYLCASSSTGTLYEQYFGPGTRLTVT.

The chain is built from TRBV14 and TRBJ2-5; 10 bases are a match to TRBD2. The V and J ends lost 1 base and 7 bases, in that order; junction bases with no gene match: 0. CDR1 and CDR2 (germline): SGHDN, FVKESK. This CDR3 comprises 13 residues. The CDR3: CASSQGLAGTQYF. CDR3 nucleotide sequence: TGTGCCAGCAGCCAAGGACTAGCGGGGACCCAGTACTTC.

This sequence joins TRBV7-2 and TRBJ1-5; perhaps TRBD1 as D (6 bases). Trimming removed 1 base at V and 7 bases at J, with 11 bases between. Germline V gene sequence: CDR1 SGHTA, CDR2 FQGNSA. The CDR3 covers 14 residues. CDR3 sequence reads: CASSLEGGYQPQHF. The DNA of the CDR3 is TGTGCCAGCAGCTTAGAAGGGGGGTACCAGCCCCAGCATTTT.

V gene TRBV19 combines with J gene TRBJ2-7; 11 nucleotides match TRBD1. Losses at the gene ends were 6 bases for V and 4 bases for J; bases not matched to a gene: 5. Germline V gene data show CDR1 as LNHDA and CDR2 as SQIVND (reference sequence). This CDR3 has 14 amino acids. CDR3 DNA: TGTGCCAGTAGCAGGGACAGGGGGTATTACGAGCAGTACTTC. This encodes CASSRDRGYYEQYF.